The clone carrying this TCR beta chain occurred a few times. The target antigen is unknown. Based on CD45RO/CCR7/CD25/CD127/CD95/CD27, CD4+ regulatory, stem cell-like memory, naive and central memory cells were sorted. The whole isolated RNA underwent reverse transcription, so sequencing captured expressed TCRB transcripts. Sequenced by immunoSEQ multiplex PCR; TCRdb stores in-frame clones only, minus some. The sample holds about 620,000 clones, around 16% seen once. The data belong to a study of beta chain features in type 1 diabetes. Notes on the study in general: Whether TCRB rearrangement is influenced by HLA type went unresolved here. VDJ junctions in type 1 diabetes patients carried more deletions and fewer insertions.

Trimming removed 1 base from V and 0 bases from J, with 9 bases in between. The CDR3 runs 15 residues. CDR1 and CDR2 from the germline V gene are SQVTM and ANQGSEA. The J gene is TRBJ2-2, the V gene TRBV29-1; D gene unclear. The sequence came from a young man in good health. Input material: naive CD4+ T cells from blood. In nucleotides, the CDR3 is TGCAGCGTTGAAGCGGACCAATCGAACACCGGGGAGCTGTTTTTT. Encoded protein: CSVEADQSNTGELFF.